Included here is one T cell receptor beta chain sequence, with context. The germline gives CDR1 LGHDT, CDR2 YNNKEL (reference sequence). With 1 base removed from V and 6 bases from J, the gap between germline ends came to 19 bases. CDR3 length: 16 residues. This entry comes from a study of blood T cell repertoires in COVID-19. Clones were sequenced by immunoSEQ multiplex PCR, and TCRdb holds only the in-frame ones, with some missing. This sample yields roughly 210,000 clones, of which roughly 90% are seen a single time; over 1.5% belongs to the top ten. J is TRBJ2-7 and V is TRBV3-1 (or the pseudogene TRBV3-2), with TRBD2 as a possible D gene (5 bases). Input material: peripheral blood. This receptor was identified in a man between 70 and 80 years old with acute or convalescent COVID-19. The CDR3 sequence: CASSQGGGVRQIEQYF. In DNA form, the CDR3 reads TGTGCCAGCAGCCAAGGTGGAGGCGTTAGGCAGATCGAGCAGTACTTC.